This is a list of T cell receptor beta chains from one sample in a study of T cells in Graves' hyperthyroidism and ophthalmopathy. TCRdb recomputed calls from the multiplex PCR reads with MiXCR, one row per CDR3 protein. Of about 560,000 distinct CDR3 sequences listed, over 15% are singletons. Sequencing was done on a sample of blood. Receptors originate from a woman younger than 35 with Graves' hyperthyroidism. CDR3s include the opening cysteine and the closing phenylalanine or tryptophan. Fields, in order: clone size, J gene, V gene, D gene, CDR3 DNA, CDR3 protein. A D gene is named only where the DNA matches it firmly. Only some rows state a clone size, as once, few, many or a class for expanded clones.

clone_size: .; j_call: TRBJ1-1; v_call: TRBV19; d_call: .; cdr3_nt: TGTGCCAGTAGTATTTGGGAGGGGATGAACACTGAAGCTTTCTTT; cdr3_aa: CASSIWEGMNTEAFF
clone_size: .; j_call: TRBJ2-1; v_call: TRBV6-1; d_call: TRBD2; cdr3_nt: TGTGCCAGCAGTGATGGGTCTAGCGGTTACAATGAGCAGTTCTTC; cdr3_aa: CASSDGSSGYNEQFF
clone_size: .; j_call: TRBJ2-1; v_call: TRBV28; d_call: TRBD1; cdr3_nt: TGTGCCAGCAGCAAACGGACAGGGAACAATGAGCAGTTCTTC; cdr3_aa: CASSKRTGNNEQFF
clone_size: many; j_call: TRBJ2-7; v_call: TRBV12-3/TRBV12-4; d_call: TRBD2; cdr3_nt: TGTGCCAGCAGTTTAATGGTTTTGGGGCTAGCGGGAGCCTACGAGCAGTACTTC; cdr3_aa: CASSLMVLGLAGAYEQYF
clone_size: few; j_call: TRBJ2-3; v_call: TRBV6-1; d_call: .; cdr3_nt: TGTGCCAGCGGACGCAGGGAGGTGAATACGCAGTATTTT; cdr3_aa: CASGRREVNTQYF
clone_size: many; j_call: TRBJ2-1; v_call: TRBV11-1; d_call: TRBD2; cdr3_nt: TGTGCCAGCAGCATTCCCGGGACTAGCGGGAGTAATGAGCAGTTCTTC; cdr3_aa: CASSIPGTSGSNEQFF
clone_size: few; j_call: TRBJ1-2; v_call: TRBV6-1; d_call: TRBD1; cdr3_nt: TGTGCCAGCAGCAGGACAGGGGGAGACCTTAACTATGGCTACACCTTC; cdr3_aa: CASSRTGGDLNYGYTF
clone_size: few; j_call: TRBJ1-1; v_call: TRBV6-1; d_call: .; cdr3_nt: TGTGCCAGCAGTCCCATACCCGGGAACACTGAAGCTTTCTTT; cdr3_aa: CASSPIPGNTEAFF
clone_size: many; j_call: TRBJ2-7; v_call: TRBV7-2; d_call: TRBD2; cdr3_nt: TGTGCCAGCAGCTTCGGACTAGCGGGCAGCGAGCAGTACTTC; cdr3_aa: CASSFGLAGSEQYF
clone_size: many; j_call: TRBJ2-1; v_call: TRBV2; d_call: .; cdr3_nt: TGTGCCAGCAGTTATGACAGGAGCGGATACAATGAGCAGTTCTTC; cdr3_aa: CASSYDRSGYNEQFF
clone_size: .; j_call: TRBJ2-1; v_call: TRBV27; d_call: .; cdr3_nt: TGTGCCAGCAGTTTATCGATTCGAGGAATAGTAGGTAGTTACAATGAGCAGCTCTTC; cdr3_aa: CASSLSIRGIVGSYNEQLF
clone_size: many; j_call: TRBJ2-5; v_call: TRBV7-2; d_call: .; cdr3_nt: TGTGCCAGCAGCTTAGCGGGAGGGGGTGGTCAAGAGACCCAGTACTTC; cdr3_aa: CASSLAGGGGQETQYF
clone_size: .; j_call: TRBJ1-2; v_call: TRBV5-1; d_call: .; cdr3_nt: TGCGCCAGCAGCTTGGACTCCCACTTGGGGTATGGCTACACCTTC; cdr3_aa: CASSLDSHLGYGYTF
clone_size: .; j_call: TRBJ2-3; v_call: TRBV5-6; d_call: TRBD2; cdr3_nt: TGTGCCAGCAGCTTGTGGGCTAGCGGGGAACTCACAGATACGCAGTATTTT; cdr3_aa: CASSLWASGELTDTQYF
clone_size: .; j_call: TRBJ2-7; v_call: TRBV14; d_call: TRBD1; cdr3_nt: TGTGCCAGCAGCCCCCCCCACAGGGGGCGTTACGAGCAGTACTTC; cdr3_aa: CASSPPHRGRYEQYF
clone_size: many; j_call: TRBJ2-3; v_call: TRBV2; d_call: TRBD1; cdr3_nt: TGTGCCAGCAGTCCCGGGACAGCGGTCACAGATACGCAGTATTTT; cdr3_aa: CASSPGTAVTDTQYF
clone_size: few; j_call: TRBJ1-5; v_call: TRBV6-6; d_call: .; cdr3_nt: TGTGCCAGCAGTTACTCTTTGGGGGGGGCCTATCAGCCCCAGCATTTT; cdr3_aa: CASSYSLGGAYQPQHF
clone_size: .; j_call: TRBJ2-4; v_call: TRBV6-1; d_call: .; cdr3_nt: TGTGCCAGCAGTAGAGGGGTCCGAGAAAACATTCAGTACTTC; cdr3_aa: CASSRGVRENIQYF
clone_size: many; j_call: TRBJ2-3; v_call: TRBV12-3/TRBV12-4; d_call: .; cdr3_nt: TGTGCCAGCAGTGCTAGGGCAGATACGCAGTATTTT; cdr3_aa: CASSARADTQYF
clone_size: few; j_call: TRBJ2-7; v_call: TRBV14; d_call: .; cdr3_nt: TGTGCCAGCAGCCAAGGATTCGGGTACGAGCAGTACTTC; cdr3_aa: CASSQGFGYEQYF
clone_size: .; j_call: TRBJ2-5; v_call: TRBV5-4; d_call: TRBD2; cdr3_nt: TGTGCCAGCAGCTTGGCCCTAGCGGGAGGGAAAGAGACCCAGTACTTC; cdr3_aa: CASSLALAGGKETQYF
clone_size: many; j_call: TRBJ2-3; v_call: TRBV20-1; d_call: .; cdr3_nt: TGCAGTGCTAGAGATCCCCAGCGGAACACAGATACGCAGTATTTT; cdr3_aa: CSARDPQRNTDTQYF
clone_size: many; j_call: TRBJ1-2; v_call: TRBV6-1; d_call: TRBD1; cdr3_nt: TGTGCCAGCAGTACAGGGGCAGGCTACACCTTC; cdr3_aa: CASSTGAGYTF
clone_size: many; j_call: TRBJ2-7; v_call: TRBV29-1; d_call: .; cdr3_nt: TGCAGCGTTCGGGATCGCCATAATACAGCGCAGAAACCTTACGAGCAGTACTTC; cdr3_aa: CSVRDRHNTAQKPYEQYF
clone_size: .; j_call: TRBJ1-1; v_call: TRBV4-3; d_call: .; cdr3_nt: TGCGCCAGCAGCCAAGATTTGACGCGGAAGGCCTTGGAAGCTTTCTTT; cdr3_aa: CASSQDLTRKALEAFF
clone_size: many; j_call: TRBJ1-1; v_call: TRBV7-3; d_call: .; cdr3_nt: TGTGCCAGCAGCTTAACGGGGGAAACTGAAGCTTTCTTT; cdr3_aa: CASSLTGETEAFF
clone_size: .; j_call: TRBJ2-5; v_call: TRBV20-1; d_call: .; cdr3_nt: TGCAGCCCGGGCTCGGGGGACCAAGAGACCCAGTACTTC; cdr3_aa: CSPGSGDQETQYF
clone_size: many; j_call: TRBJ2-7; v_call: TRBV3-1; d_call: .; cdr3_nt: TGTGCCAGCAGCCCTAGGGTAGCCTACGAGCAGTACTTC; cdr3_aa: CASSPRVAYEQYF
clone_size: many; j_call: TRBJ2-7; v_call: TRBV28; d_call: TRBD2; cdr3_nt: TGTGCCAGCGGAAGACTAGCTAGGGAGACCGAGCAGTACTTC; cdr3_aa: CASGRLARETEQYF
clone_size: many; j_call: TRBJ1-2; v_call: TRBV19; d_call: .; cdr3_nt: TGTGCCAGTAGTATACAGGCCGCCAGTTATAACTATGGCTACACCTTC; cdr3_aa: CASSIQAASYNYGYTF
clone_size: few; j_call: TRBJ2-7; v_call: TRBV7-9; d_call: .; cdr3_nt: TGTGCCAGCAGCCGTGGACGGACGGCCTACGAGCAGTACTTC; cdr3_aa: CASSRGRTAYEQYF
clone_size: few; j_call: TRBJ2-3; v_call: TRBV6-1; d_call: TRBD2; cdr3_nt: TGTGCCAGCAGTATTATAGCGGGGGGTTCAGATACGCAGTATTTT; cdr3_aa: CASSIIAGGSDTQYF
clone_size: many; j_call: TRBJ2-5; v_call: TRBV28; d_call: TRBD2; cdr3_nt: TGTGCCAGCAGTGCCACTAGCGGGAAGGGAGAGACCCAGTACTTC; cdr3_aa: CASSATSGKGETQYF
clone_size: many; j_call: TRBJ1-1; v_call: TRBV7-9; d_call: .; cdr3_nt: TGTGCCAGCAGCTTAAGCCAGGCCTTTATGAACACTGAAGCTTTCTTT; cdr3_aa: CASSLSQAFMNTEAFF
clone_size: few; j_call: TRBJ1-1; v_call: TRBV10-1; d_call: TRBD1; cdr3_nt: TGCGCCAGCAGCCCCGACAGGGGCCTAGGGGCTTTCTTT; cdr3_aa: CASSPDRGLGAFF
clone_size: few; j_call: TRBJ2-3; v_call: TRBV4-3; d_call: TRBD2; cdr3_nt: TGCGCCAGCAGCCAAGCGGCGGGGGGGCCACGGACGCAGTATTTT; cdr3_aa: CASSQAAGGPRTQYF
clone_size: .; j_call: TRBJ2-7; v_call: TRBV20-1; d_call: TRBD1; cdr3_nt: TGCAGTGCTCCCTCTGGACAGGGGTTTTACGAGCAGTACTTC; cdr3_aa: CSAPSGQGFYEQYF
clone_size: few; j_call: TRBJ2-2; v_call: TRBV28; d_call: .; cdr3_nt: TGTGCCAGCAGCCGGGACAAATGGGGGTACGACACCGGGGAGCTGTTTTTT; cdr3_aa: CASSRDKWGYDTGELFF
clone_size: .; j_call: TRBJ1-2; v_call: TRBV5-4; d_call: .; cdr3_nt: TGTGCCAGCAGCTTGGGGGGATTCGGGTATGGCTACACCTTC; cdr3_aa: CASSLGGFGYGYTF
clone_size: .; j_call: TRBJ1-1; v_call: TRBV12-3/TRBV12-4; d_call: .; cdr3_nt: TGTGCCAGCAGTTTAGCGGCGGTGATGAACACTGAAGCTTTCTTT; cdr3_aa: CASSLAAVMNTEAFF